These 5 T cell receptor beta chains share one sample of origin, sequenced in a study of a mutant IDH1 vaccine in newly diagnosed glioma. Sequenced by immunoSEQ multiplex PCR; TCRdb stores in-frame clones only, minus some. Of tens of thousands of clones listed, 75% to 85% are singletons. Antigen specificity for these receptors is unknown. The time point was: week 47, end of study. Vaccination comprised doses that each held 300 ug of mutant IDH1 20-mer peptide, plus topical imiquimod. The input for sequencing was PBMCs, taken from a glioma patient whose treatment included an IDH1 peptide vaccine. These receptor sequences come from a middle-aged man with glioma.

The rearrangement links TRBV4-3 to TRBJ1-1, with D unclear. The CDR3 has 14 residues. Trimming cost V 0 bases and J 1 base, with 6 bases left between them. Germline loops: CDR1 LGHNA, CDR2 YSLEER. CDR3: CASSQERRNTEAFF. The CDR3 nucleotides are TGCGCCAGCAGCCAAGAGCGGAGGAACACTGAAGCTTTCTTT.

In this sample, this clone turned up a few times. The chain couples TRBV5-6 to TRBJ2-7, with TRBD1 matching over 11 bases. The trim removed 5 bases at V and 3 bases at J, leaving 4 bases unmatched. The CDR3 is 14 amino acids. Germline-derived CDR1 and CDR2 are SGHDT and YYEEEE. The CDR3 region has the DNA TGTGCCAGCAGTTGGACAGGGGGCCGCTACGAGCAGTACTTC. Its translation is CASSWTGGRYEQYF.

The rearrangement links TRBV10-1 to TRBJ2-7, with 8 bases matching TRBD2. The length of the CDR3 is 14 residues. Germline assignment: CDR1 WNHNN and CDR2 SYGVQD (reference sequence). V gave up 4 bases and J gave up 4 bases; unmatched junction bases: 6. This chain's CDR3 is CASSGSGGLYEQYF. In DNA, the CDR3 is TGCGCCAGCAGTGGCAGCGGGGGCTTATACGAGCAGTACTTC.

V and J are TRBV10-3 and TRBJ2-7; 10 bases map to TRBD2. This CDR3 has 17 amino acids. The J segment lost 5 bases and the V segment lost 2 bases, leaving 12 bases of the junction unmatched. Germline V gene sequence: CDR1 ENHRY, CDR2 SYGVKD. CDR3 DNA sequence: TGTGCCATCAGTGAGCCGACTCAAGCGGGAGGGCCCCACGAGCAGTACTTC. Translation gives CAISEPTQAGGPHEQYF.

The gene calls are TRBV6-8 and TRBJ2-7, with D unclear. V was cut by 5 bases and J by 3 bases, with 2 bases left in between. Germline V gene sequence: CDR1 MNHGY, CDR2 SAAAGT. The length of the CDR3 is 10 residues. CDR3 sequence (DNA): TGTGCCAGCAGTGGCTACGAGCAGTACTTC. As protein: CASSGYEQYF.